The sequence of this T cell receptor beta chain was determined in a study of T cells expressing NK-cell markers. Study-wide background: Investigators obtained TCR beta repertoires from sorted CD3+CD56+NKG2C+, CD3+CD56+NKG2C- and CD3+CD56-NKG2C+ T cells. Points from the study as a whole: Of CD8+ T cells, roughly 1.0-8% belonged to dominant NKG2C+ clonotypes in six donors.

As to this clonotype: Its target is not known.

For each CDR3 protein, TCRdb gives one entry from its re-call of the 5' RACE reads, without DNA. Its listing shows roughly 300,000 distinct CDR3 sequences. This CDR3 is built from 13 residues. CDR1 and CDR2 from the germline V gene are DFQATT and SNEGSKA (reference sequence). Sequenced: blood T cells: a sorted CD56 or NKG2C T cell subset, CD4+ or CD8+ T cells, or bulk PBMC T cells (not recorded which). The receptor's source is a woman aged 18-70 years in good health. V gene TRBV20-1 combines with J gene TRBJ2-4; the D call from TCRdb, TRBD1, cannot be confirmed without DNA. CDR3: CSARQGASDIQYF.